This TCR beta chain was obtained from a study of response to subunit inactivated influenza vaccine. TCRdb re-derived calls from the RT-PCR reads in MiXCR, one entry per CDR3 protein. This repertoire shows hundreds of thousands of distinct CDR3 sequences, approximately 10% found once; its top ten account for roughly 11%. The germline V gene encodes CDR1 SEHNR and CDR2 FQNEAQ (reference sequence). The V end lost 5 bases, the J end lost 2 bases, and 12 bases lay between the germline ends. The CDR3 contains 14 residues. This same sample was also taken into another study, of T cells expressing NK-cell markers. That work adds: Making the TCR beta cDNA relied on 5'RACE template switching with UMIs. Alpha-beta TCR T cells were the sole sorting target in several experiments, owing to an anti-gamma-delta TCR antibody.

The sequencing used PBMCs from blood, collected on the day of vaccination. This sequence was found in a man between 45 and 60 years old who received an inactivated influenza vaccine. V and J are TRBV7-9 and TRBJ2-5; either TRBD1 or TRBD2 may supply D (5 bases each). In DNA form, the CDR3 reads TGTGCCAGCAGCATTATGGGGGTACAAGAGACCCAGTACTTC. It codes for CASSIMGVQETQYF.